Following are 27 T cell receptor beta chains from one sample sequenced in a study of blood T cell repertoires in COVID-19 (dated by TCRdb to between 2020 and 2021). The library was prepared using the immunoSEQ multiplex PCR assay. Imported from immuneACCESS, the table was reduced by TCRdb to in-frame sequences with V and J called. These copies leave out some clones; in studies compared against another copy, an unresolved V gene accounts for under half, and the cause of the remainder is not known. The sample includes over 100,000 clones, with 85% to 90% observed a single time. The ten largest clones add up to approximately 11% of the sample. The sample was peripheral blood. The receptors stem from a man aged 80 or over with acute or convalescent COVID-19.

This clone was detected many times. This rearrangement joins TRBV27 to TRBJ2-7; 7 nucleotides match TRBD1. The V gene's germline CDR1 is MNHEY and CDR2 SMNVEV (reference sequence). The junction had 4 bases not matched to a gene; V was cut back by 4 bases and J by 1 base. This CDR3 region has 14 residues. Written as DNA, the CDR3 is TGTGCCAGCAGTTGGGACAGAAATTCCTACGAGCAGTACTTC. Its protein is CASSWDRNSYEQYF.

CDR3 in amino acids: CASSQATGGSYEQYF. CDR3 DNA: TGCGCCAGCAGCCAGGCCACAGGGGGCTCCTACGAGCAGTACTTC. This chain links TRBV4-3 with TRBJ2-7, with 8 bases that match TRBD1. The CDR3 runs to 15 residues. V lost 3 bases and J lost 0; bases outside the gene matches: 4. Germline lookup yields CDR1 LGHNA and CDR2 YSLEER.

V is TRBV6-5 and J is TRBJ1-3, with 7 bases aligning to TRBD1. With V trimmed by 8 bases and J by 1 base, 8 bases remained unmatched. This CDR3 has 15 residues. Germline CDR1 reads MNHEY; CDR2 reads SVGAGI. CDR3 sequence: CASGYRGLSGNTIYF. CDR3 nucleotides: TGTGCCAGCGGATACAGGGGACTTTCTGGAAACACCATATATTTT.

V usage is TRBV5-6 and J usage is TRBJ2-7; 9 nucleotides line up with TRBD2. The germline CDR1 and CDR2 sequences are SGHDT and YYEEEE. With V trimmed by 0 bases and J by 0 bases, 1 base remained unmatched. This CDR3 has 15 residues. For the CDR3, the DNA is TGTGCCAGCAGCTTGGAGCGGGAGGTCTCCTACGAGCAGTACTTC. Its protein is CASSLEREVSYEQYF.

CDR3 protein: CSARLRREAFF. The CDR3 DNA sequence: TGCAGTGCTAGACTTCGCAGGGAAGCTTTCTTT. This chain uses TRBV20-1 with TRBJ1-1; D unclear. The V end lost 2 bases, the J end lost 8 bases, and 9 bases lay between the germline ends. The CDR3 covers 11 residues. Per the germline V gene, CDR1 is DFQATT and CDR2 is SNEGSKA (reference sequence).

This chain joins TRBV19 and TRBJ1-2, with a weak D call TRBD1 (5 bases). V was pared by 6 bases and J by 4 bases, with 18 bases between. CDR1 and CDR2 from the germline V gene are LNHDA and SQIVND (reference sequence). This CDR3 is built from 15 residues. For the CDR3, the DNA is TGTGCCAGTAGCTTGAACCCGACAGTTTCCTATGGCTACACCTTC. This encodes CASSLNPTVSYGYTF.

This clone was seen once. V usage is TRBV27 and J usage is TRBJ1-2; D is unresolved. The CDR3 runs to 13 residues. V was shortened by 2 bases and J by 3 bases, with 7 bases between the two germline ends. Germline loops: CDR1 MNHEY, CDR2 SMNVEV (reference sequence). The CDR3 reads CASSLTEDYGYTF. CDR3 bases: TGTGCCAGCAGTTTAACCGAGGACTATGGCTACACCTTC.

The V call is TRBV9, the J call TRBJ1-4; D is possibly TRBD1 (6 bases). Germline V gene data show CDR1 as SGDLS and CDR2 as YYNGEE. The CDR3 runs 15 residues. V lost 4 bases and J 6 bases, leaving 16 bases between the germline ends. The CDR3 coding sequence is TGTGCCAGCAGCCCACAGGGACAAGTATATGAAAAACTGTTTTTT. Amino acids: CASSPQGQVYEKLFF.

There are a few counts of this clone. The V call is TRBV2, the J call TRBJ1-5; 9 nucleotides align to TRBD1. This CDR3 region has 17 residues. V shed 1 base, J shed 0 bases, and the junction held 4 bases outside the gene matches. Looked up from germline, CDR1 is SNHLY and CDR2 is FYNNEI. CDR3 amino acids: CASSEVGQGPSNQPQHF. The CDR3 DNA reads TGTGCCAGCAGTGAAGTGGGACAGGGACCTAGCAATCAGCCCCAGCATTTT.

The chain carries TRBV5-1 and TRBJ2-5; unclear D gene. V was cut by 5 bases and J by 5 bases, with 7 bases left in between. Germline V CDR1 and CDR2: SGHRS, YFSETQ. This CDR3 comprises 11 residues. The DNA of the CDR3 is TGCGCCAGCAGTAGACTGGAGACCCAGTACTTC. Protein sequence: CASSRLETQYF.

The DNA for the CDR3 is TGTGCCACGAACCGGCGAGGAGGAAACACCATATATTTT. Protein sequence: CATNRRGGNTIYF. The J gene is TRBJ1-3, the V gene TRBV19, with D hard to call. Germline V CDR1 and CDR2: LNHDA, SQIVND (reference sequence). V gave up 10 bases and J gave up 4 bases, with 14 bases separating them. This CDR3 comprises 13 residues.

This chain joins TRBV6-5 and TRBJ2-1; possible D gene TRBD1, 6 bases. Germline CDR1 and CDR2: MNHEY and SVGAGI. The CDR3 has 12 residues. Trimming stripped 0 bases from V and 15 bases from J, with 12 bases between. The CDR3 DNA sequence: TGTGCCAGCAGTTACTCCGGGACAACGCTGTTCTTC. Protein product: CASSYSGTTLFF.

The rearrangement joins TRBV19 to TRBJ1-5; tentative D call: TRBD1 (5 bases). CDR1 is LNHDA and CDR2 is SQIVND in the germline V gene (reference sequence). V was trimmed by 3 bases and J by 2 bases, leaving 8 bases between them. This CDR3 region has 14 residues. CDR3 residues: CASSMEGRNQPQHF. CDR3 coding DNA: TGTGCCAGTAGTATGGAGGGGCGCAATCAGCCCCAGCATTTT.

The chain uses TRBV6-4 and TRBJ1-6; D remains unclear. The CDR3 sequence is 13 residues long. Germline V gene lookup returns CDR1 MRHNA and CDR2 SNTAGT. The germline V and J ends were trimmed by 4 bases and 3 bases, with 4 bases remaining between them. The chain's CDR3 is CASSGDYNSPLHF. The DNA for the CDR3 is TGTGCCAGCAGTGGCGACTATAATTCACCCCTCCACTTT.

The chain carries TRBV18 and TRBJ1-5; 11 nucleotides line up with TRBD1. There are 18 residues in the CDR3. The V gene's germline CDR1 is KGHSH and CDR2 LQKENI. The ends lost 0 bases at V and 6 bases at J; junction bases unmatched: 10. CDR3 DNA: TGTGCCAGCTCACCACCTAATAGTAGGACAGGGGGCAGTCAGCCCCAGCATTTT. It yields the protein CASSPPNSRTGGSQPQHF.

Only one count was recorded for this clone. This CDR3 reads CASSSGDEDGEKLFF. The CDR3 nucleotides read TGTGCCAGCAGCTCGGGGGACGAAGACGGTGAAAAACTGTTTTTT. The gene calls are TRBV5-6 and TRBJ1-4, with a weak D call TRBD1 (5 bases). The CDR3 consists of 15 residues. Germline V gene lookup returns CDR1 SGHDT and CDR2 YYEEEE. V lost 3 bases and J 7 bases, leaving 16 bases between the germline ends.

The V and J genes are TRBV7-8 and TRBJ1-2; TRBD1 aligns across 9 bases. Germline V CDR1 and CDR2: SGHVS, FQNEAQ. Losses at the gene ends were 5 bases for V and 2 bases for J; bases not matched to a gene: 9. This CDR3 contains 16 residues. CDR3: CASSPSGGTGNYGYTF. In DNA, the CDR3 is TGTGCCAGCAGCCCGTCTGGGGGGACAGGGAACTATGGCTACACCTTC.

A single count supports this clone. CDR3 amino acids: CASIPSLEGSGELFF. The CDR3 nucleotides read TGTGCCAGCATCCCCTCTTTGGAGGGGTCCGGGGAGCTGTTTTTT. The J gene is TRBJ2-2, the V gene TRBV7-6; D possibly corresponds to TRBD2 (6 bases). V was cut by 7 bases and J by 6 bases, with 18 bases left in between. Germline V gives CDR1 SGHVS, CDR2 FNYEAQ. The CDR3 runs 15 residues.

The J gene is TRBJ2-3, the V gene TRBV5-6, with TRBD1 matching over 8 bases. V was pared by 2 bases and J by 6 bases, with 8 bases of the junction left unmatched. This CDR3 has 15 residues. Germline V lookup: CDR1 SGHDT, CDR2 YYEEEE. The CDR3 loop reads CASSFGQGKSDTQYF. DNA of the CDR3: TGTGCCAGCAGCTTCGGACAGGGAAAATCGGATACGCAGTATTTT.

This rearrangement joins TRBV9 to TRBJ1-2; tentatively, D is TRBD1 (5 bases). Between the trimmed V and J ends, which lost 3 bases and 8 bases, there was a span of 20 bases. The CDR3 is 15 residues long. From germline, CDR1 is SGDLS and CDR2 YYNGEE. The CDR3 here is CASSEMTANLGGYTF. The CDR3 region has the DNA TGTGCCAGCAGCGAGATGACAGCGAACCTGGGAGGCTACACCTTC.

The chain employs TRBV11-2 and TRBJ1-4; 10 bases match TRBD1. The V gene's germline CDR1 is SGHAT and CDR2 FQNNGV. V was clipped by 5 bases and J by 8 bases; unmatched bases: 8. The CDR3 runs to 15 residues. CDR3 DNA: TGTGCCAGCAGCACCCGACAGGGGGCGGGGGAAAAACTGTTTTTT. Protein sequence: CASSTRQGAGEKLFF.

J is TRBJ2-5 and V is TRBV7-9; TRBD1 agrees at 11 bases. Unmatched junction bases numbered 2, after V lost 4 bases and J lost 1 base. Germline V gene data show CDR1 as SEHNR and CDR2 as FQNEAQ (reference sequence). The CDR3 covers 15 residues. The CDR3 nucleotides are TGTGCCAGCAGCTCGGGACAGGGGGTCCAAGAGACCCAGTACTTC. Translated, it gives CASSSGQGVQETQYF.

A note on this clone: At one end, the junction sequence differs from germline, possibly due to a read error. The rearrangement links TRBV19 to TRBJ2-3, with D tentatively TRBD1 (6 bases). The CDR3 extends over 10 amino acids. Germline assignment: CDR1 LNHDA and CDR2 SQIVND (reference sequence). DNA for the CDR3: TGCCCAGGGGGCACAGATACGCAGTATTTT. The encoded protein is CPGGTDTQYF.

V usage is TRBV18 and J usage is TRBJ2-7; possibly TRBD2 for D (6 bases). V was pared by 6 bases and J by 0 bases, with 9 bases between. This CDR3 comprises 13 residues. Germline CDR1 is KGHSH and CDR2 is LQKENI. Written as DNA, the CDR3 is TGTGCCAGCTCGGCGGGGTCCTCCTACGAGCAGTACTTC. Translation gives CASSAGSSYEQYF.

This chain joins TRBV10-3 and TRBJ2-1; TRBD1 matches at 7 bases. The junction had 7 bases not matched to a gene; V was cut back by 4 bases and J by 7 bases. The CDR3 spans 14 residues. From germline, CDR1 is ENHRY and CDR2 SYGVKD. CDR3 sequence: CAISGGTDPNEQFF. The CDR3 coding sequence is TGTGCCATCAGTGGTGGGACAGACCCAAATGAGCAGTTCTTC.

This clone was found a few times. The gene calls are TRBV6-5 and TRBJ1-4, with D perhaps matching TRBD1 (5 bases). This CDR3 is built from 14 residues. Trimming cost V 6 bases and J 7 bases, with 15 bases left between them. Germline CDR1 is MNHEY and CDR2 is SVGAGI. The CDR3 bases are TGTGCCAGCAGGCGTGGGGCTGGCGGTGAAAAACTGTTTTTT. This codes for CASRRGAGGEKLFF.

The chain recombines TRBV18 with TRBJ1-1; 7 bases agree with TRBD1. Germline V CDR1 and CDR2: KGHSH, LQKENI. Trimming at V came to 0 bases and at J to 5 bases, leaving 9 bases not matched to a gene. There are 16 residues in the CDR3. The CDR3 DNA reads as TGTGCCAGCTCACCACCGGCGGCAGGGGGAGAGACTGAAGCTTTCTTT. As protein: CASSPPAAGGETEAFF.